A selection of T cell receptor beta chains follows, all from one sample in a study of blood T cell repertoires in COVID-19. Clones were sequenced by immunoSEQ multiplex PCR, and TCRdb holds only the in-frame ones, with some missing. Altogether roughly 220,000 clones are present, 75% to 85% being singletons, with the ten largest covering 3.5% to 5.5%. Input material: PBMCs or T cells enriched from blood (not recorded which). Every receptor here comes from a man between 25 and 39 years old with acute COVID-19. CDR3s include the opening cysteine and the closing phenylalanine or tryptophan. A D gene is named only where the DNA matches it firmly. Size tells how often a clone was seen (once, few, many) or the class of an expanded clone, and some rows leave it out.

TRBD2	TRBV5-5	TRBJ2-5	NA	CASSSTPSGGRPQYF	TGTGCCAGCAGCTCCACCCCTAGCGGGGGGCGCCCCCAGTACTTC
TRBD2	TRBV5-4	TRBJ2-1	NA	CASRVGLAGGQRLDEQFF	TGTGCCAGCAGAGTGGGACTAGCGGGGGGGCAACGGCTCGATGAGCAGTTCTTC
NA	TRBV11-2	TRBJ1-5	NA	CASSPGYSNQPQHF	TGTGCCAGCAGTCCAGGATATAGCAATCAGCCCCAGCATTTT
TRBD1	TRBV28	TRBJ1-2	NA	CASSTGPRGYTF	TGTGCCAGCTCGACAGGGCCGAGAGGCTACACCTTC
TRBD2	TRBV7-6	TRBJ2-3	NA	CASSSETSGGLLDTQYF	TGTGCCAGCAGCTCTGAGACTAGCGGGGGATTGTTGGATACGCAGTATTTT
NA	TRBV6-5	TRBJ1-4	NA	CASKVGGTNEKLFF	TGTGCCAGCAAGGTCGGGGGTACTAATGAAAAACTGTTTTTT
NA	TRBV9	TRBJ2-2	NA	CASSAGNSYTGELFF	TGTGCCAGCAGCGCCGGCAACAGCTACACCGGGGAGCTGTTTTTT
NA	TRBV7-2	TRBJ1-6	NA	CASSRNRQVFNSPLHF	TGTGCCAGCAGCCGGAACCGACAGGTCTTTAATTCACCCCTCCACTTT
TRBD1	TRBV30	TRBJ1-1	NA	CAWSIQGAYEAFF	TGTGCCTGGAGCATACAGGGGGCATATGAAGCTTTCTTT
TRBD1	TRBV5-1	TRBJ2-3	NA	CASSTGTVDTDTQYF	TGCGCCAGCAGCACAGGGACAGTAGACACAGATACGCAGTATTTT
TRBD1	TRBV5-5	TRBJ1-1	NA	CASSSLTGGTTFF	TGTGCCAGCAGCTCCCTGACAGGGGGCACAACTTTCTTT
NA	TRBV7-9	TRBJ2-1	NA	CASSPLDEQFF	TGTGCCAGCAGTCCTTTAGATGAGCAGTTCTTC
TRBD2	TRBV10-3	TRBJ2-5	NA	CAISEPLAGETQYF	TGTGCCATCAGTGAACCCCTAGCGGGAGAGACCCAGTACTTC
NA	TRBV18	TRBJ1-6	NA	CASSPSEGANSPLHF	TGTGCCAGCTCACCATCGGAAGGGGCTAATTCACCCCTCCACTTT
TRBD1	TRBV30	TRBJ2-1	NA	CAWSVQGGVSEQFF	TGTGCCTGGAGTGTACAGGGGGGTGTAAGTGAGCAGTTCTTC
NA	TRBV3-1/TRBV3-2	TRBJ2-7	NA	CASSFSGEQYF	TGTGCCAGCAGCTTCTCAGGCGAGCAGTACTTC
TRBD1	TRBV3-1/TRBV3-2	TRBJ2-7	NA	CASSLRGGPLGEEQYF	TGTGCCAGCAGCCTGCGAGGGGGCCCTTTGGGGGAAGAGCAGTACTTC
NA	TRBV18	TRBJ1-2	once	CASSRTPAGGSSYGYTF	TGTGCCAGCTCACGAACTCCGGCAGGTGGCTCGTCCTATGGCTACACCTTC
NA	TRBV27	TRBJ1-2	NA	CASSSFGQLGGYTF	TGTGCCAGCAGTTCCTTTGGACAACTGGGTGGCTACACCTTC
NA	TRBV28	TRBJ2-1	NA	CASRHATEGVGEQFF	TGTGCCAGCAGGCACGCCACGGAAGGGGTCGGTGAGCAGTTCTTC
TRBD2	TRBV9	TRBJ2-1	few	CASSGQASGGLNEQFF	TGTGCCAGCAGCGGACAAGCTAGCGGGGGGCTCAATGAGCAGTTCTTC
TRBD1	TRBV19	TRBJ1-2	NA	CASSIGSGGYGYTF	TGTGCCAGTAGTATTGGGTCAGGGGGCTATGGCTACACCTTC
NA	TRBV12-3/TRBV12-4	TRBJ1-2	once	CASSSRTRHGYTF	TGTGCCAGCAGTTCCCGGACAAGGCATGGCTACACCTTC
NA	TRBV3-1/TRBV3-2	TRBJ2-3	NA	CASSQEVGRSYF	TGTGCCAGCAGCCAAGAGGTGGGGAGGAGTTATTTT
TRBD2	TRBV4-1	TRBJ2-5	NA	CASNRGGGETQYF	TGCGCCAGCAACCGGGGGGGAGGAGAGACCCAGTACTTC
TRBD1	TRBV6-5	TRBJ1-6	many	CATRTGVTPLHF	TGTGCCACTCGGACAGGGGTTACACCCCTCCACTTT
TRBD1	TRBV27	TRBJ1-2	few	CASSFRDRDYGYTF	TGTGCCAGCAGTTTCCGAGACAGGGATTATGGCTACACCTTC
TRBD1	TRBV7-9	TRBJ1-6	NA	CASSFHDRVNDNSPLHF	TGTGCCAGCAGCTTTCACGACAGGGTCAATGATAATTCACCCCTCCACTTT
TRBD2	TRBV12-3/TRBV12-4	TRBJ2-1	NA	CASSLGGDEQFF	TGTGCCAGCAGCTTGGGAGGGGATGAGCAGTTCTTC
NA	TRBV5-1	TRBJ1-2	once	CASSSAQGGYTF	TGCGCCAGCAGCTCCGCGCAGGGGGGCTACACCTTC
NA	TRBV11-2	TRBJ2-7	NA	CASSLATYEQYF	TGTGCCAGCAGCTTAGCTACCTACGAGCAGTACTTC
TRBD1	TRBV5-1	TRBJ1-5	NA	CASTRSGDGTGIQPQHF	TGCGCCAGCACCCGAAGTGGGGACGGGACAGGGATTCAGCCCCAGCATTTT
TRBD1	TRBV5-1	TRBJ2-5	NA	CASSPRQGSGETQYF	TGCGCCAGCAGCCCCCGACAGGGGTCCGGGGAGACCCAGTACTTC
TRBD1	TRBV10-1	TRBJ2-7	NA	CASSGGQGPNEQYF	TGCGCCAGCAGTGGGGGACAGGGACCCAACGAGCAGTACTTC
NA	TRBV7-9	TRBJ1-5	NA	CASTLEENQPQHF	TGTGCCAGCACCCTGGAGGAAAATCAGCCCCAGCATTTT
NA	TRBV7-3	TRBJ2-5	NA	CASSRRVQETQYF	TGTGCCAGCAGCCGCCGGGTCCAAGAGACCCAGTACTTC
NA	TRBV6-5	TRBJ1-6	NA	CASLTGFGSPLHF	TGTGCCAGCCTTACAGGGTTCGGCTCACCCCTCCACTTT
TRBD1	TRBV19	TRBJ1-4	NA	CASSIRLDWTGGRRDEKLFF	TGTGCCAGTAGTATACGATTAGACTGGACAGGGGGCAGGAGAGATGAAAAACTGTTTTTT
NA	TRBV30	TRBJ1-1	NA	CAWSVLGGNTEAFF	TGTGCCTGGAGTGTACTGGGGGGGAACACTGAAGCTTTCTTT
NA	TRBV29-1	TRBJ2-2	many	CREQGETNTGELFF	TGCAGGGAGCAGGGCGAGACGAACACCGGGGAGCTGTTTTTT
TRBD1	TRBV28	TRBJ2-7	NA	CASSLVGQGALNEQYF	TGTGCCAGCAGTTTGGTTGGACAGGGGGCCCTGAACGAGCAGTACTTC
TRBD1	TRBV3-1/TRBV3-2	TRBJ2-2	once	CASSQDGTGTTGELFF	TGTGCCAGCAGCCAAGACGGGACAGGGACGACCGGGGAGCTGTTTTTT
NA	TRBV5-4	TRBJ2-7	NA	CASSLDLLSEQYF	TGTGCCAGCAGCTTGGATTTACTAAGCGAGCAGTACTTC
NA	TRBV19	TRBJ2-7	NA	CASRRQSSYEQYF	TGTGCCAGTAGAAGACAGAGCTCCTACGAGCAGTACTTC
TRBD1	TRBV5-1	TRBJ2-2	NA	CASSLEWDRGDTGELFF	TGCGCCAGCAGCTTGGAATGGGACAGGGGTGACACCGGGGAGCTGTTTTTT
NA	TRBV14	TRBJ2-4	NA	CASSQQLAKNIQYF	TGTGCCAGCAGCCAGCAACTAGCCAAAAACATTCAGTACTTC
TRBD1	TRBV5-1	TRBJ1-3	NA	CASSSGTDSGNTIYF	TGCGCCAGCAGCTCGGGGACAGACTCTGGAAACACCATATATTTT
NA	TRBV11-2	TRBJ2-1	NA	CASSPDGGPNEQFF	TGTGCCAGCAGCCCAGACGGGGGGCCTAATGAGCAGTTCTTC
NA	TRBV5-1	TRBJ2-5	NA	CASSLEGVTQYF	TGCGCCAGCAGCTTGGAGGGGGTGACCCAGTACTTC
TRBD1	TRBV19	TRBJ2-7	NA	CASSYSGTGISYEQYF	TGTGCCAGTAGTTACTCCGGGACAGGAATTTCCTACGAGCAGTACTTC
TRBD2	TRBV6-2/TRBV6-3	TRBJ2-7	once	CASSYGGGPSYEQYF	TGTGCCAGCAGTTACGGGGGGGGTCCCTCCTACGAGCAGTACTTC
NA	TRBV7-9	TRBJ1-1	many	CAGTGGGDNTEAFF	TGTGCCGGAACCGGTGGGGGGGATAACACTGAAGCTTTCTTT